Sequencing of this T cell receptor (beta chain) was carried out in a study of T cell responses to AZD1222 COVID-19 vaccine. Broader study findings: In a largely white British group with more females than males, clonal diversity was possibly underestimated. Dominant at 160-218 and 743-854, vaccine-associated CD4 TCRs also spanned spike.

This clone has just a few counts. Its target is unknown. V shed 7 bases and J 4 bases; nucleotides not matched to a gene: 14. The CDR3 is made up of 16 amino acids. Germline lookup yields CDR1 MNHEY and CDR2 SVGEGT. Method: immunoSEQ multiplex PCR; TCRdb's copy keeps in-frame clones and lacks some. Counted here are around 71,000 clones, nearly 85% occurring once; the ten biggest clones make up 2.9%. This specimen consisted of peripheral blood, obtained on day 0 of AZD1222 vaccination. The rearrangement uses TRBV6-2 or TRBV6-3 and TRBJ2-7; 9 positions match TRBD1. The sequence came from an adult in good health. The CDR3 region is CASTPPGQGDSYEQYF. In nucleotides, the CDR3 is TGTGCCAGCACCCCTCCGGGACAGGGAGATAGTTACGAGCAGTACTTC.